This T cell receptor beta chain was sequenced for a study of blood T cell repertoires in COVID-19. Method: immunoSEQ multiplex PCR; TCRdb's copy keeps in-frame clones and lacks some. The sample holds around 100,000 clones, about 80% seen once. The V end was cut by 2 bases, the J end by 10 bases, with 9 bases between. Germline V gene sequence: CDR1 MGHDK, CDR2 SYGVNS. The CDR3 is 12 residues long. This clonotype was obtained from a man in his sixties with acute or convalescent COVID-19. The sample was peripheral blood. The rearrangement joins TRBV25-1 to TRBJ2-1; no definite D call. Here the CDR3 reads CASSEGGLEQFF. The CDR3 nucleotides are TGTGCCAGCAGTGAAGGTGGGCTCGAGCAGTTCTTC. Full variable domain (rest looked up from reference TRBV25-1 and TRBJ2-1): EADIYQTPRYLVIGTGKKITLECSQTMGHDKMYWYQQDPGMELHLIHYSYGVNSTEKGDLSSESTVSRIRTEHFPLTLESARPSHTSQYLCASSEGGLEQFFGPGTRLTVL.